This T cell receptor (beta chain) was found in a study of control samples from healthy donors and cancer patients (dated by TCRdb to the early 2020s). This clone was counted once. The antigen this receptor binds is unknown. Per-base qualities were not stored, and no clone one base away is much larger. The junction shows trimming of 4 bases on V and 7 bases on J, plus 10 bases between the germline ends. From the cysteine through the phenylalanine, the CDR3 covers 12 amino acids. Kept here is only the CDR3 DNA, which spans 36 bases and is read in frame from base 1. CDR1 and CDR2 (ENHRY, SYGVKD) derive from the germline V gene. The library was obtained by the immunoSEQ multiplex PCR assay. TCRdb limited this immuneACCESS table to in-frame rearrangements with V and J called. A share of clones is missing; checked studies link under half to unresolved V genes, and the rest is unexplained. This sample lists approximately 100,000 clones; 90% were detected once. Of the sample, 4% to 5.5% falls within the top ten clones.

This clonotype was sampled from a human donor in good health. The donor label of this sample is uncertain. The sequence is built from TRBV10-3 and TRBJ1-2, and the D gene may be TRBD1, 6 bases matching. The sample taken for sequencing was blood. The CDR3 protein: CAISAGVLGYTF. The bases are TGTGCCATCAGTGCAGGGGTTCTTGGCTACACCTTC.